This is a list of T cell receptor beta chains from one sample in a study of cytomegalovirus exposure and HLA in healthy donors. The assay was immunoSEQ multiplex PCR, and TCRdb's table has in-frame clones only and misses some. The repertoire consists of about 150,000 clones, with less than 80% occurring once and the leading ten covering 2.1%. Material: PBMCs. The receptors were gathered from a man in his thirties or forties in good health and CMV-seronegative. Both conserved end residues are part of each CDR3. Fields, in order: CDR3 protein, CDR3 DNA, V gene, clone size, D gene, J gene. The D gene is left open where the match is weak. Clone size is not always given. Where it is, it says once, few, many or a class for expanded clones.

CASSLATGQQAYEQYF	TGTGCCAGCAGCTTAGCGACGGGACAGCAAGCCTACGAGCAGTACTTC	TRBV7-9	once	TRBD1	TRBJ2-7
CAISGQGANTEAFF	TGTGCCATCAGTGGACAGGGGGCGAACACTGAAGCTTTCTTT	TRBV6-1	few	TRBD1	TRBJ1-1
CASSLWSRWDSSLNTEAFF	TGTGCCAGCAGTTTATGGTCGAGATGGGACAGCAGTCTGAACACTGAAGCTTTCTTT	TRBV28	-	TRBD1	TRBJ1-1
CASSPGLAGTQETQYF	TGCGCCAGCAGCCCGGGACTAGCGGGGACCCAAGAGACCCAGTACTTC	TRBV4-1	-	TRBD2	TRBJ2-5
CASSPSLTMRETQYF	TGTGCCAGCAGCCCATCCTTGACAATGAGAGAGACCCAGTACTTC	TRBV7-7	few	-	TRBJ2-5
CASREEGWLTGELFF	TGTGCCAGCAGGGAGGAGGGGTGGTTGACCGGGGAGCTGTTTTTT	TRBV2	-	-	TRBJ2-2
CASSYSRDHPNGYTF	TGTGCCAGCAGTTACTCGAGGGATCACCCAAATGGCTACACCTTC	TRBV6-6	-	-	TRBJ1-2
CASSSGRRFARELFF	TGTGCCAGCAGCTCCGGGAGGCGGTTCGCTCGGGAGCTGTTTTTT	TRBV5-6	-	TRBD2	TRBJ2-2
CSVPSEGPNSGANVLTF	TGCAGCGTCCCTTCTGAGGGCCCGAACTCTGGGGCCAACGTCCTGACTTTC	TRBV29-1	few	-	TRBJ2-6
CASSGTGTADYEQYF	TGTGCCAGCAGCGGAACCGGGACAGCAGACTACGAGCAGTACTTC	TRBV5-4	-	TRBD1	TRBJ2-7
CASSSTGIGTEAFF	TGTGCCAGCAGTTCGACGGGGATCGGCACTGAAGCTTTCTTT	TRBV6-5	few	-	TRBJ1-1
CAWSPGQGFYGYTF	TGTGCCTGGAGCCCGGGACAGGGGTTTTATGGCTACACCTTC	TRBV30	-	TRBD1	TRBJ1-2
CASSLTGVSYEQYF	TGTGCCAGCAGCCTGACAGGGGTTTCCTACGAGCAGTACTTC	TRBV6-1	-	TRBD1	TRBJ2-7
CATGYSGSTEAFF	TGTGCCACCGGATACAGTGGGAGCACTGAAGCTTTCTTT	TRBV15	few	-	TRBJ1-1
CASSLRGDLYTGTQYF	TGTGCCAGCAGCCTCCGAGGTGACTTGTACACAGGGACGCAGTATTTT	TRBV7-9	few	-	TRBJ2-3
CASSFGRFRDSYTF	TGTGCCAGCAGCTTCGGGAGATTTAGGGATAGCTACACCTTC	TRBV11-2	-	-	TRBJ1-2
CATLRVSSNQPQHF	TGTGCCACCCTGAGAGTTTCGAGCAATCAGCCCCAGCATTTT	TRBV25-1	-	-	TRBJ1-5
CASSSSSGEGETQYF	TGTGCCAGCAGTTCCTCTAGCGGGGAGGGGGAGACCCAGTACTTC	TRBV27	-	TRBD2	TRBJ2-5
CASSPVRGDYGYTF	TGTGCCAGCTCACCAGTCAGGGGGGACTATGGCTACACCTTC	TRBV18	-	TRBD1	TRBJ1-2
CASSLGVPGQGMDTQYF	TGTGCCAGCAGCTTAGGGGTACCGGGACAGGGGATGGATACGCAGTATTTT	TRBV7-9	few	TRBD1	TRBJ2-3
CASSPTGNTEAFF	TGCGCCAGCAGCCCGACAGGGAACACTGAAGCTTTCTTT	TRBV5-1	-	-	TRBJ1-1
CASSRVDRGLGGYTF	TGCGCCAGCAGCCGAGTAGACAGGGGGCTGGGGGGCTACACCTTC	TRBV4-3	few	TRBD1	TRBJ1-2
CASSRSGGAAYNEQFF	TGTGCTAGCAGCCGTAGCGGGGGGGCAGCCTACAATGAGCAGTTCTTC	TRBV7-7	-	TRBD2	TRBJ2-1
CASSTLSNQPQHF	TGTGCCAGTAGTACCCTCAGCAATCAGCCCCAGCATTTT	TRBV19	medium-sized	-	TRBJ1-5
CASSVAGEETQYF	TGTGCCAGCAGCGTAGCGGGGGAAGAGACCCAGTACTTC	TRBV25-1	once	TRBD2	TRBJ2-5
CASSVGGYTEAFF	TGTGCCAGCAGTGTTGGGGGGTACACTGAAGCTTTCTTT	TRBV2	-	-	TRBJ1-1
CASSLGLASTGELFF	TGTGCCAGCAGTTTGGGACTAGCCAGCACCGGGGAGCTGTTTTTT	TRBV6-5	once	TRBD2	TRBJ2-2